These T cell receptor beta chains were read from a single sample in a study of blood T cells in healthy people across ages. One entry per CDR3 protein results from TCRdb running MiXCR on the 5' RACE reads. The sample has some 1,500,000 distinct CDR3 sequences, roughly 43% seen once. The sequencing sample was made of blood. The receptors come from a young woman in good health. The CDR3 runs from the conserved cysteine through the conserved F or W. A D gene is named only where the DNA matches it firmly. Clone size is not always given. Where it is, it says once, few, many or a class for expanded clones.

TRBD1,TRBJ1-2,NA,TRBV10-3,CAISESIRTGVGYTF,TGTGCCATCAGTGAGTCGATTAGGACAGGGGTTGGCTACACCTTC
NA,TRBJ1-4,NA,TRBV4-1,CASSQDSRVNEKLFF,TGCGCCAGCAGCCAAGATAGCAGGGTGAACGAAAAACTGTTTTTT
TRBD2,TRBJ2-7,NA,TRBV29-1,CSVASGRFYEQYF,TGCAGCGTGGCTAGCGGGAGGTTCTACGAGCAGTACTTC
NA,TRBJ1-4,few,TRBV5-1,CASSWGEGNGEKLFF,TGCGCCAGCAGCTGGGGTGAGGGGAATGGTGAAAAACTGTTTTTT
NA,TRBJ2-1,few,TRBV2,CASRDGYNEQFF,TGCGCCAGCAGGGACGGCTACAATGAGCAGTTCTTC
NA,TRBJ1-5,NA,TRBV12-3/TRBV12-4,CASRRDGGVVSQPQHF,TGTGCCAGCAGGCGGGACGGGGGGGTGGTTAGTCAGCCCCAGCATTTT
NA,TRBJ2-7,many,TRBV6-6,CASSSTDLYEQYF,TGTGCCAGCAGTTCCACGGACCTCTACGAGCAGTACTTC
NA,TRBJ1-2,few,TRBV7-2,CASSLVGYNYGYTF,TGTGCCAGCAGCTTAGTTGGGTACAACTATGGCTACACCTTC
TRBD1,TRBJ1-2,NA,TRBV7-2,CASSSSLDRAPGYTF,TGTGCCAGCAGCTCGAGCTTGGACAGGGCTCCTGGCTACACCTTC
TRBD1,TRBJ2-7,NA,TRBV4-3,CASSQDWDSTYEQYF,TGCGCCAGCAGCCAAGATTGGGACAGCACCTACGAGCAGTACTTC
TRBD1,TRBJ2-3,NA,TRBV2,CASSRDRQVPSTDTQYF,TGTGCCAGCAGCCGGGACAGACAAGTCCCAAGCACAGATACGCAGTATTTT